This T cell receptor beta chain was recovered during a study of cytomegalovirus exposure and HLA in healthy donors. Findings and caveats of the study: Three chains tied to CMV proved CMV antigen-specific in vitro. For TCR beta chains, V- and J-gene trimming was later linked to a missense DCLRE1C variant.

Primers for the PCR totalled 60 Vbeta and 13 Jbeta. As originally analysed: In a later analysis, some 10 million of some 80 million unique beta chains occurred in at least two donors. The data were produced by immunoSEQ multiplex PCR, yet TCRdb's version contains in-frame clones alone and is incomplete. V and J calls plus clone size are reproduced from that table; the DNA served to infer D and trimming. The sample consists of roughly 120,000 clones, more than 75% of them appearing once. On this clone: Its target is unknown.

With V trimmed by 4 bases and J by 5 bases, 12 bases remained unmatched. The germline V gene has CDR1 SGHTA and CDR2 FQGNSA. The CDR3 has 17 amino acids. The sample taken for sequencing was PBMCs. The receptor was derived from a middle-aged man in good health and CMV-seronegative. The V and J genes are TRBV7-2 and TRBJ1-2; 11 bases align to TRBD1. This CDR3 is CASSSRSGTGGEYGYTF. CDR3 DNA: TGTGCCAGCAGCTCGCGTTCCGGGACAGGGGGTGAATATGGCTACACCTTC.